The rows below give T cell receptor beta chains drawn from one sample of a study of cytomegalovirus exposure and HLA in healthy donors. Assay: immunoSEQ multiplex PCR; the TCRdb copy retains only in-frame clones and omits some. The sample lists about 120,000 clones, about 70% occurring once. Sequenced material: PBMCs. These receptors all stem from a woman aged 25 to 39 in good health and CMV-seronegative. Each CDR3 is given without its conserved first and last residue. Clone size appears in some rows only: once, few, many, or a class for an expanded clone.

j_gene: TRBJ1-4
v_gene: TRBV21-1
abundance: few
CDR3aa: ASIKEGKNEKLF

j_gene: TRBJ2-3
v_gene: TRBV7-9
abundance: once
CDR3aa: ASTPPGGGTDTQY

j_gene: TRBJ2-1
v_gene: TRBV6-1
abundance: NA
CDR3aa: ASSAREGGHNEQF

j_gene: TRBJ2-5
v_gene: TRBV5-1
abundance: NA
CDR3aa: ASSLAGAGSSETQY

j_gene: TRBJ1-1
v_gene: TRBV9
abundance: few
CDR3aa: ASSAQGMAGEAF

j_gene: TRBJ1-4
v_gene: TRBV19
abundance: few
CDR3aa: ASSILIFDGTANEKLF

j_gene: TRBJ2-7
v_gene: TRBV6-5
abundance: few
CDR3aa: ASSTQGGEQY

j_gene: TRBJ1-1
v_gene: TRBV6-5
abundance: NA
CDR3aa: ASSPGTGDRGAF

j_gene: TRBJ1-1
v_gene: TRBV14
abundance: NA
CDR3aa: ASSQVRAGTRSAEPF

j_gene: TRBJ1-4
v_gene: TRBV30
abundance: NA
CDR3aa: ACRRPNEKLF

j_gene: TRBJ2-7
v_gene: TRBV6-6
abundance: NA
CDR3aa: ASSSGGYDEQY

j_gene: TRBJ2-5
v_gene: TRBV7-9
abundance: NA
CDR3aa: ASSFLPAGERETQY

j_gene: TRBJ2-7
v_gene: TRBV30
abundance: NA
CDR3aa: AWSGPGIEGYEQY

j_gene: TRBJ2-7
v_gene: TRBV9
abundance: NA
CDR3aa: ASSAGGASYEQY

j_gene: TRBJ2-7
v_gene: TRBV4-1
abundance: NA
CDR3aa: ASSRGGGQGEFYEQY

j_gene: TRBJ2-3
v_gene: TRBV4-2
abundance: NA
CDR3aa: ASSQEVSGQRTDTQY